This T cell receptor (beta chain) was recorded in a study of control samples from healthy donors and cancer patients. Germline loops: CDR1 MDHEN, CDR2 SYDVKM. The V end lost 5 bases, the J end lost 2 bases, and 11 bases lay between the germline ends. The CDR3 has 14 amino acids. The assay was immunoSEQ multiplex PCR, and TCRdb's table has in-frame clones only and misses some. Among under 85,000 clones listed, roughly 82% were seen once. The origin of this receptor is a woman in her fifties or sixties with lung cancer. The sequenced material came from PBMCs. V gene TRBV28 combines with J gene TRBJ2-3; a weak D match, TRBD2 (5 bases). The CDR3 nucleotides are TGTGCCAGCAGTCCTACTAGGGCCACAGATACGCAGTATTTT. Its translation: CASSPTRATDTQYF.